This TCR beta chain was recovered during a study of cytomegalovirus exposure and HLA in healthy donors. In the study overall: As an earlier analysis found, 150 million to 200 million T cells yielded 90 million to 140 million unique TCR beta sequences.

Use of 60 Vbeta and 13 Jbeta primers characterized the PCR. Repertoires were generated with immunoSEQ multiplex PCR, while TCRdb's copy carries only in-frame clones and drops some. The sample contains some 140,000 clones, 65% to 85% of which appear only once. CDR1 and CDR2 (germline): KGHSH, LQKENI. The V and J ends lost 1 base and 3 bases, in that order; junction bases with no gene match: 10. CDR3 length: 17 residues. This rearrangement joins TRBV18 to TRBJ2-3; 7 nucleotides agree with TRBD2. The sample comprised PBMCs. This receptor was taken from a man between 18 and 35 years old in good health and CMV-seronegative. CDR3 in DNA: TGTGCCAGCTCACCACGGGGGGGTCTAGCGGTGACAGATACGCAGTATTTT. Translating gives CASSPRGGLAVTDTQYF. Full variable domain (remainder filled in from reference TRBV18 and TRBJ2-3): NAGVMQNPRHLVRRRGQEARLRCSPMKGHSHVYWYRQLPEEGLKFMVYLQKENIIDESGMPKERFSAEFPKEGPSILRIQQVVRGDSAAYFCASSPRGGLAVTDTQYFGPGTRLTVL.